This T cell receptor (beta chain) was profiled in a study of cytomegalovirus exposure and HLA in healthy donors. Whole-study context: Later, an analysis reported that the approximately 120 validation repertoires had used the same platform as the 500 to 750 first-cohort repertoires. Study observations and caveats: Three chains tied to CMV proved CMV antigen-specific in vitro. The study flagged roughly 150 TCR beta chains as cytomegalovirus-associated. Reportedly, cytomegalovirus status was diagnosed with high sensitivity and specificity.

Of note for this clone: Its cognate antigen is unknown.

The V segment lost 7 bases and the J segment 3 bases; nucleotides outside the gene matches: 11. CDR1 and CDR2 (germline): SGHVS, FQNEAQ. This CDR3 has 15 amino acids. TCRdb keeps only in-frame clones here, not all; method: immunoSEQ multiplex PCR. The sample records 200,000 or so clones, approximately 82% being singletons. The sequence was collected from a woman younger than 45 in good health and CMV-seropositive. The specimen sequenced was PBMCs. The J gene is TRBJ2-7, the V gene TRBV7-8; 8 bases fit TRBD2. The CDR3 sequence is CASTQGAAGGYEQYF. The DNA for the CDR3 is TGTGCCAGCACCCAAGGGGCTGCGGGAGGCTACGAGCAGTACTTC.